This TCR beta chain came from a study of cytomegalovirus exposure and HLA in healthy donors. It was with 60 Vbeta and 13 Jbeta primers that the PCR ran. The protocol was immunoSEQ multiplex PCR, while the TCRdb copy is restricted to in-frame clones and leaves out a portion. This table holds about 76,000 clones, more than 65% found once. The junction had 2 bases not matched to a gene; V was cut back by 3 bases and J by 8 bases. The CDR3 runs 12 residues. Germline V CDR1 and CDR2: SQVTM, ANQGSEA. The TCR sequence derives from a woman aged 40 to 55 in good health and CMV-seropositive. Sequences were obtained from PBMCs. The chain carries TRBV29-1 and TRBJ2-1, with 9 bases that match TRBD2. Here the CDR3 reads CSVEERGDEQFF. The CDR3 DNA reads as TGCAGCGTTGAGGAGCGGGGGGATGAGCAGTTCTTC.